The 30 T cell receptor beta chains in this list originate from one sample, sequenced in a study of cytomegalovirus exposure and HLA in healthy donors. The PCR employed 60 Vbeta primers together with 13 Jbeta primers. Sequencing was performed with immunoSEQ multiplex PCR; in TCRdb, only in-frame clones are kept and a portion is missing. The sample lists roughly 120,000 clones, approximately 68% occurring once. The sequencing input was PBMCs. The receptors here all came from a man aged 30 to 45 in good health and CMV-seropositive.

The rearrangement links TRBV5-1 to TRBJ2-3; a weak D match, TRBD2 (5 bases). CDR1 and CDR2 from the germline V gene are SGHRS and YFSETQ. Trimming cost V 7 bases and J 3 bases, with 18 bases left between them. This CDR3 contains 15 residues. The CDR3 DNA sequence: TGCGCCAGCTGCCAAGGGCTTCCGGGAACAGATACGCAGTATTTT. This gives the protein CASCQGLPGTDTQYF.

V is TRBV2 and J is TRBJ1-5; TRBD1 is a possible D gene (5 bases). Trimming removed 8 bases from V and 2 bases from J, with 16 bases in between. The CDR3 has 15 residues. CDR1 is SNHLY, CDR2 FYNNEI, per germline. CDR3 bases: TGTGCCAGCGTTTTCGAAGCGGGGGGCAATCAGCCCCAGCATTTT. Translated, it gives CASVFEAGGNQPQHF. The full variable domain, its missing parts supplied by reference TRBV2 and TRBJ1-5, is EPEVTQTPSHQVTQMGQEVILRCVPISNHLYFYWYRQILGQKVEFLVSFYNNEISEKSEIFDDQFSVERPDGSNFTLKIRSTKLEDSAMYFCASVFEAGGNQPQHFGDGTRLSIL.

This clone was seen a handful of times. The chain carries TRBV27 and TRBJ2-1; 8 nucleotides align to TRBD1. The CDR3 is 17 amino acids. V dropped 7 bases and J dropped 4; count of bases not matched to a gene: 15. The germline gives CDR1 MNHEY, CDR2 SMNVEV (reference sequence). The CDR3 DNA is TGTGCCAGCACCGATTCGACCGGGACAGGTCCGTACAATGAGCAGTTCTTC. Amino acid sequence: CASTDSTGTGPYNEQFF.

This rearrangement joins TRBV6-5 to TRBJ2-7, with 8 bases aligning to TRBD2. CDR3 length: 16 residues. The V segment lost 0 bases and the J segment 1 base; nucleotides outside the gene matches: 5. Germline assignment: CDR1 MNHEY and CDR2 SVGAGI. Here the CDR3 DNA reads TGTGCCAGCAGTTACTCTGGAGCGGGAGAGTCCTACGAGCAGTACTTC. Translating it yields CASSYSGAGESYEQYF.

This clone occurred once. The CDR3 region is CSVAPSWTGELFF. In DNA form, the CDR3 reads TGCAGCGTGGCCCCTAGCTGGACCGGGGAGCTGTTTTTT. This rearrangement joins TRBV29-1 to TRBJ2-2; possibly TRBD2 for D (5 bases). The CDR3 has 13 residues. CDR1 and CDR2 (germline): SQVTM, ANQGSEA. The V end was cut by 6 bases, the J end by 5 bases, with 13 bases between.

The CDR3 is CASSSPGLAYYNEQFF. CDR3 DNA sequence: TGTGCCAGCAGTTCGCCGGGACTAGCGTACTACAATGAGCAGTTCTTC. V and J are TRBV7-2 and TRBJ2-1; the match to TRBD2 covers 10 bases. The CDR3 runs 16 residues. Germline CDR1 reads SGHTA; CDR2 reads FQGNSA. The J segment lost 3 bases and the V segment lost 6 bases, leaving 8 bases of the junction unmatched.

This chain links TRBV6-5 with TRBJ2-2; D remains unclear. The CDR3 contains 15 residues. V lost 8 bases and J lost 3, with 16 bases in between. Germline CDR1 and CDR2: MNHEY and SVGAGI. In nucleotides, the CDR3 is TGTGCCAGCCGTAGTCTCCCGCCCTACACCGGGGAGCTGTTTTTT. This translates into CASRSLPPYTGELFF.

The rearrangement uses TRBV2 and TRBJ2-7; 9 nucleotides line up with TRBD1. V shed 3 bases and J 4 bases; nucleotides not matched to a gene: 7. CDR3 length: 15 residues. Germline loops: CDR1 SNHLY, CDR2 FYNNEI. CDR3 sequence (DNA): TGTGCCAGCAGTGAGTCGGACAGGGGAGGGTACGAGCAGTACTTC. Translated, it gives CASSESDRGGYEQYF. Using reference TRBV2 and TRBJ2-7 for the parts outside the CDR3, the full variable domain is EPEVTQTPSHQVTQMGQEVILRCVPISNHLYFYWYRQILGQKVEFLVSFYNNEISEKSEIFDDQFSVERPDGSNFTLKIRSTKLEDSAMYFCASSESDRGGYEQYFGPGTRLTVT.

This clone was counted only a few times. The V gene is TRBV6-1, the J gene TRBJ1-1; 9 nucleotides align to TRBD1. This CDR3 region has 15 residues. Germline V gene data show CDR1 as MNHNS and CDR2 as SASEGT. V lost 3 bases to trimming and J lost 1 base; unmatched junction nucleotides: 3. CDR3 protein: CASSEGTGPNTEAFF. CDR3 in DNA: TGTGCCAGCAGTGAGGGGACAGGGCCGAACACTGAAGCTTTCTTT.

The gene calls are TRBV5-6 and TRBJ2-7, with 10 bases matching TRBD1. This CDR3 contains 13 residues. Trimming at V came to 3 bases and at J to 4 bases, leaving 1 base not matched to a gene. The V gene's germline CDR1 is SGHDT and CDR2 YYEEEE. The CDR3 sequence: CASSWDRGYEQYF. The DNA of the CDR3 is TGTGCCAGCAGCTGGGACAGGGGTTACGAGCAGTACTTC. Filled out from reference TRBV5-6 and TRBJ2-7, the complete variable domain reads DAGVTQSPTHLIKTRGQQVTLRCSPKSGHDTVSWYQQALGQGPQFIFQYYEEEERQRGNFPDRFSGHQFPNYSSELNVNALLLGDSALYLCASSWDRGYEQYFGPGTRLTVT.

The chain has TRBV15 and TRBJ2-2; maybe TRBD2 (6 bases). CDR1 is LNHNV, CDR2 YYDKDF, per germline (reference sequence). The CDR3 runs 16 residues. With 2 bases removed from V and 6 bases from J, the gap between germline ends came to 16 bases. CDR3 protein: CATSRTPSGGSGELFF. CDR3 DNA sequence: TGTGCCACCAGCAGAACCCCTAGTGGGGGGTCCGGGGAGCTGTTTTTT.

V and J are TRBV27 and TRBJ2-4; D is ambiguous. The CDR3 extends over 12 amino acids. Germline CDR1 MNHEY, CDR2 SMNVEV (reference sequence). V was trimmed by 9 bases and J by 3 bases, leaving 9 bases between them. The CDR3 reads CARADYKNIQYF. The CDR3 DNA sequence: TGTGCCAGGGCTGATTACAAAAACATTCAGTACTTC.

This clone was recorded once. The chain links TRBV6-1 to TRBJ1-2; 7 nucleotides line up with TRBD1. The V segment lost 1 base and the J segment 0 bases; nucleotides outside the gene matches: 5. The germline V gene has CDR1 MNHNS and CDR2 SASEGT. This CDR3 is built from 16 residues. For the CDR3, the DNA is TGTGCCAGCAGTGAAGGACAGGGCCCCACTAACTATGGCTACACCTTC. This sequence encodes CASSEGQGPTNYGYTF.

The chain uses TRBV4-2 and TRBJ2-1; TRBD2 agrees at 12 bases. CDR3 length equals 16 residues. Trimming at V came to 5 bases and at J to 4 bases, leaving 6 bases not matched to a gene. Looked up from germline, CDR1 is LGHNA and CDR2 is YNFKEQ. In DNA form, the CDR3 reads TGTGCCAGCAGCACCCGGACTAGCGGGACTTACAATGAGCAGTTCTTC. Its translation: CASSTRTSGTYNEQFF.

This clone was recorded a few times. The chain is built from TRBV30 and TRBJ1-5; D uncertain. V lost 5 bases and J 1 base, leaving 9 bases between the germline ends. CDR1 GTSNPN and CDR2 SVGIG come from the germline V gene (reference sequence). CDR3 length: 13 amino acids. DNA for the CDR3: TGTGCCTGGTCGACTTTAAGCAATCAGCCCCAGCATTTT. This gives the protein CAWSTLSNQPQHF.

The V gene is TRBV19, the J gene TRBJ2-2; TRBD1 matches at 7 bases. The J segment lost 4 bases and the V segment lost 9 bases, leaving 8 bases of the junction unmatched. The CDR3 runs to 14 residues. The germline gives CDR1 LNHDA, CDR2 SQIVND (reference sequence). The CDR3 DNA is TGTGCCAGCTTAGACAGGGTTTTCACCGGGGAGCTGTTTTTT. This encodes CASLDRVFTGELFF.

The gene calls are TRBV28 and TRBJ2-3, with TRBD2 matching 14 bases. Germline V gene data show CDR1 as MDHEN and CDR2 as SYDVKM. This CDR3 contains 19 residues. The V gene end was trimmed by 1 base and the J gene end by 2 bases; junction bases not matched to a gene: 8. CDR3 residues: CASSLLTSGRERVTDTQYF. The CDR3 coding sequence is TGTGCCAGCAGTTTATTGACTAGCGGGAGGGAAAGGGTCACAGATACGCAGTATTTT. Looking up the rest from reference TRBV28 and TRBJ2-3 gives the full variable domain: DVKVTQSSRYLVKRTGEKVFLECVQDMDHENMFWYRQDPGLGLRLIYFSYDVKMKEKGDIPEGYSVSREKKERFSLILESASTNQTSMYLCASSLLTSGRERVTDTQYFGPGTRLTVL.

This clone was counted once. In nucleotides, the CDR3 is TGTGCCAGCAGCCCTCAACTAGCGAGCTCCTACGAGCAGTACTTC. It translates to CASSPQLASSYEQYF. The V and J genes are TRBV9 and TRBJ2-7; the match to TRBD2 covers 7 bases. CDR1 and CDR2 from the germline V gene are SGDLS and YYNGEE. The CDR3 spans 15 residues. The V segment lost 4 bases and the J segment 0 bases; nucleotides outside the gene matches: 7.

This rearrangement joins TRBV11-3 to TRBJ2-1; D gene ambiguous. Germline loops: CDR1 SGHNT, CDR2 YENEEA. This CDR3 comprises 14 residues. V lost 4 bases, J lost 1 base, and 8 bases lay in between. The CDR3 DNA follows: TGTGCCAGCAGCTCCATCTATTCCTACAATGAGCAGTTCTTC. Its protein is CASSSIYSYNEQFF.

The chain employs TRBV6-1 and TRBJ1-2; 8 bases fit TRBD1. This CDR3 comprises 15 residues. V was clipped by 1 base and J by 4 bases; unmatched bases: 5. In germline, CDR1 is MNHNS, CDR2 SASEGT. The DNA for the CDR3 is TGTGCCAGCAGTGAAGTAGACAGGGGAGGCTATGGCTACACCTTC. Encoded protein: CASSEVDRGGYGYTF.

A few counts support this clone. This chain connects TRBV5-4 to TRBJ2-7; D perhaps matches TRBD2 (5 bases). Germline-derived CDR1 and CDR2 are SGHNT and YYREEE (reference sequence). Trimming took 0 bases from V and 3 from J, leaving 10 bases between them. The CDR3 extends over 14 amino acids. Here the CDR3 reads CASSLGFRDYEQYF. In DNA, the CDR3 is TGTGCCAGCAGCTTGGGCTTTCGGGACTACGAGCAGTACTTC.

The chain has TRBV7-9 and TRBJ1-5, with 7 bases lining up with TRBD1. CDR1 SEHNR and CDR2 FQNEAQ come from the germline V gene (reference sequence). The V gene end was trimmed by 5 bases and the J gene end by 4 bases; junction bases not matched to a gene: 5. This CDR3 comprises 14 residues. CDR3 loop: CASSPQGQNQPQHF. CDR3 nucleotide sequence: TGTGCCAGCAGCCCCCAGGGACAGAATCAGCCCCAGCATTTT.

The V gene is TRBV19, the J gene TRBJ2-2; no clear D gene. The V gene lost 5 bases and the J gene lost 7 bases, with 11 bases spanning the gap. Looked up from germline, CDR1 is LNHDA and CDR2 is SQIVND (reference sequence). The CDR3 totals 13 residues. The CDR3, as DNA: TGTGCCAGTAGTTCGGAGAGTGGCGGGGAGCTGTTTTTT. It codes for CASSSESGGELFF.

This sequence joins TRBV7-2 and TRBJ2-7; D is unresolved. Germline values: CDR1 SGHTA, CDR2 FQGNSA. The CDR3 is 12 amino acids. Trimming stripped 1 base from V and 3 bases from J, with 4 bases between. CDR3 in DNA: TGTGCCAGCAGCTTAGACTTCTACGAGCAGTACTTC. Translating it yields CASSLDFYEQYF.

The rearrangement links TRBV19 to TRBJ1-6; 8 bases align to TRBD1. Per the germline V gene, CDR1 is LNHDA and CDR2 is SQIVND (reference sequence). The CDR3 runs 16 residues. V trimming: 7 bases; J trimming: 6 bases; junction bases outside the gene matches: 11. CDR3: CASNVFFGQGNSPLHF. CDR3 bases: TGTGCCAGTAACGTTTTCTTCGGACAGGGTAATTCACCCCTCCACTTT.

This clone was seen more than once but under ten times. The chain links TRBV19 to TRBJ1-2, with D possibly matching TRBD1 (6 bases). The germline V gene encodes CDR1 LNHDA and CDR2 SQIVND (reference sequence). CDR3 length: 15 amino acids. Trimming took off 6 bases at V and 8 bases at J, with 22 bases between the two ends. DNA for the CDR3: TGTGCCAGTAGAGCAATTGGGGGGGGGCGGACCGGCTACACCTTC. Residues: CASRAIGGGRTGYTF.

This rearrangement joins TRBV21-1 to TRBJ2-7; TRBD2, the table's D call, was not compared with the DNA. TRBV21-1 is tagged as a pseudogene. This CDR3 spans 14 amino acids. DNA for the CDR3: TGTGCCAGCCTGACTAGCGGGAGATGGTACGAGCAGTACTTC. Translated: CASLTSGRWYEQYF.

The rearrangement joins TRBV4-1 to TRBJ2-5, with D possibly being TRBD2 (7 bases). V was cut by 6 bases and J by 2 bases, with 10 bases left in between. The CDR3 sequence is 13 residues long. Germline CDR1 and CDR2: MGHRA and YSYEKL. The CDR3 DNA follows: TGCGCCAGCAGGCGGGGGCCTCAAGAGACCCAGTACTTC. This sequence encodes CASRRGPQETQYF.

The V gene is TRBV5-1, the J gene TRBJ1-2; a possible D gene is TRBD1 (6 bases). The ends were cut back, 1 base at V and 6 bases at J, with 7 bases in the middle. This CDR3 is built from 12 residues. Germline CDR1 SGHRS, CDR2 YFSETQ. The CDR3 spells CASSLNRDGYTF. CDR3 sequence (DNA): TGCGCCAGCAGCTTGAACAGGGATGGCTACACCTTC.

The rearrangement links TRBV12-5 to TRBJ2-7, with TRBD2 identical over 16 bases. The germline CDR1 and CDR2 sequences are LGHNT and FRNRAP. This CDR3 is 18 amino acids long. After removal of 1 base from V and 2 bases from J, the junction contained 5 bases not matched to a gene. The CDR3 DNA is TGTGCTAGTGGTTTGGATCTGGGACTAGCGGGAGGGCCCTACGAGCAGTACTTC. This gives the protein CASGLDLGLAGGPYEQYF.